Listed here are 5 T cell receptor beta chains from one sample, sequenced in a study of blood T cell repertoires in COVID-19. Here immunoSEQ multiplex PCR was the method, and the copy in TCRdb shows in-frame clones only, minus some. The sample contains around 370,000 clones, around nine tenths of which appear only once. The sequencing input was peripheral blood. The receptors originated from a woman in her seventies with COVID-19, enrolled during active disease.

The DNA of the CDR3 is TGTGCCAGCAGCCCGACCCACGGCGGCCGATTGTACGAGCAGTACTTC. It codes for CASSPTHGGRLYEQYF. This chain connects TRBV7-2 to TRBJ2-7; no clear D. Germline assignment: CDR1 SGHTA and CDR2 FQGNSA. With 5 bases removed from V and 4 bases from J, the gap between germline ends came to 21 bases. The CDR3 has 16 amino acids.

This chain joins TRBV5-4 and TRBJ2-5, with TRBD2 matching 9 bases. The CDR3 runs 14 residues. The germline V gene has CDR1 SGHNT and CDR2 YYREEE (reference sequence). The ends lost 4 bases at V and 5 bases at J; junction bases unmatched: 6. CDR3 in amino acids: CASSPARGGETQYF. Here the CDR3 DNA reads TGTGCCAGCAGCCCCGCGCGGGGGGGCGAGACCCAGTACTTC.

The chain links TRBV5-4 to TRBJ1-1; D perhaps matches TRBD1 (5 bases). V lost 0 bases to trimming and J lost 5 bases, with 11 bases between them. The CDR3 extends over 14 amino acids. Germline lookup yields CDR1 SGHNT and CDR2 YYREEE (reference sequence). The CDR3 nucleotides read TGTGCCAGCAGCTTGGTCTCAGCAGGGACTGAAGCTTTCTTT. This gives the protein CASSLVSAGTEAFF.

J is TRBJ2-6 and V is TRBV7-2; D call uncertain. Trimming pared 2 bases from V and 5 bases from J, leaving 13 bases between. The CDR3 length is 16 residues. CDR1 is SGHTA, CDR2 FQGNSA, per germline. The CDR3 nucleotides are TGTGCCAGCAGCTTAAGTCGTTCAGTCTGGGCCAACGTCCTGACTTTC. Residues: CASSLSRSVWANVLTF.

The V gene is TRBV3-1 (or the pseudogene TRBV3-2), the J gene TRBJ1-6, with D hard to call. In germline, CDR1 is LGHDT, CDR2 YNNKEL (reference sequence). Trimming took off 4 bases at V and 10 bases at J, with 17 bases between the two ends. The CDR3 spans 15 residues. The CDR3 reads CASSLRGGISSPLHF. CDR3 DNA: TGTGCCAGCAGCCTACGGGGAGGGATTAGCTCACCCCTCCACTTT.